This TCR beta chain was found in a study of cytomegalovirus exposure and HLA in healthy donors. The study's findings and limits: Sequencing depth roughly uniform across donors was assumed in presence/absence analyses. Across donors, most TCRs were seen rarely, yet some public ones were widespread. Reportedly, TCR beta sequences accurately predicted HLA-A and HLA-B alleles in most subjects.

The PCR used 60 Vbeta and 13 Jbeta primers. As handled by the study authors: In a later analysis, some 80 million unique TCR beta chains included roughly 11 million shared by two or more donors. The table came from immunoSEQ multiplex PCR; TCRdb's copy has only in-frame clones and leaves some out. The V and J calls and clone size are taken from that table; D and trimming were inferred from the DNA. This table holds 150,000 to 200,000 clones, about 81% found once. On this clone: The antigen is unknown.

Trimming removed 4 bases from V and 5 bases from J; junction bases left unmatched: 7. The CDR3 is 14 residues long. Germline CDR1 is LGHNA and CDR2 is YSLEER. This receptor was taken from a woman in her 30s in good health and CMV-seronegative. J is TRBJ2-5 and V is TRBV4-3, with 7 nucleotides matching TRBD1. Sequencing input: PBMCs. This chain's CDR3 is CASSPSGGQETQYF. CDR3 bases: TGCGCCAGCAGCCCGTCAGGGGGTCAGGAGACCCAGTACTTC.